Detailed here is one T cell receptor (beta chain). Its antigen is not identified. Germline CDR1 reads SGHRS; CDR2 reads YFSETQ. The J segment lost 4 bases and the V segment lost 0 bases, leaving 6 bases of the junction unmatched. The CDR3 has 15 residues. This record comes from a study of CD4 T cells in relation to SARS-CoV-2 and coronaviruses. CD4+ T cells from unexposed donors were obtained before the COVID-19 pandemic (2011-2018). CD4+ T cells were isolated from the cells after around 9 days of culture. Generated by immunoSEQ multiplex PCR, the TCRdb table keeps only in-frame clones and is missing some. The sample yields about 21,000 clones, about 70% seen once.

The sequenced sample was CD4+ T cells from PBMCs, cultured in vitro. The chain carries TRBV5-1 and TRBJ1-2; 7 nucleotides align to TRBD1. This TCR was sampled from a human donor in good health. CDR3 sequence (DNA): TGCGCCAGCAGCTTGGCCGGGGACAGAGCCTATGGCTACACCTTC. Its protein product is CASSLAGDRAYGYTF.